Following are 16 T cell receptor beta chains from one sample sequenced in a study of blood T cell repertoires in COVID-19. Clones were read by immunoSEQ multiplex PCR, and TCRdb kept only the in-frame ones, dropping some. The sample lists some 300,000 clones; 87% were seen once. Material for sequencing was peripheral blood. These receptors all come from a man younger than 30 with active or convalescent COVID-19.

The gene calls are TRBV29-1 and TRBJ1-3, with D perhaps matching TRBD1 (6 bases). V lost 7 bases and J lost 2, with 18 bases in between. Germline V gives CDR1 SQVTM, CDR2 ANQGSEA. This CDR3 comprises 15 residues. CDR3 residues: CSASAGAITGNTIYF. The CDR3 coding sequence is TGCAGCGCCTCTGCAGGGGCAATAACTGGAAACACCATATATTTT.

The rearrangement joins TRBV6-1 to TRBJ1-3, with no clear D. The CDR3 loop spans 14 amino acids. Germline CDR1 reads MNHNS; CDR2 reads SASEGT. The ends were cut back, 3 bases at V and 4 bases at J, with 10 bases in the middle. The CDR3 sequence: CASSEQLPGNTIYF. As DNA, the CDR3 is TGTGCCAGCAGTGAGCAACTTCCCGGAAACACCATATATTTT.

This clone was observed once. The V and J genes are TRBV7-8 and TRBJ2-1; 8 nucleotides align to TRBD2. Per germline, CDR1 SGHVS and CDR2 FQNEAQ. V dropped 5 bases and J dropped 7; count of bases not matched to a gene: 13. The CDR3 extends over 16 amino acids. The CDR3 DNA reads as TGTGCCAGCAGCCCAACTTTAGGGACTAGTGTGAATGAGCAGTTCTTC. Translating gives CASSPTLGTSVNEQFF.

The V and J genes are TRBV18 and TRBJ1-1; D remains unclear. The CDR3 has 13 residues. Germline assignment: CDR1 KGHSH and CDR2 LQKENI. Trimming shortened V by 3 bases and J by 8 bases, and 13 bases separated the two germline ends. The CDR3 sequence: CASSPRETMEAFF. The CDR3 DNA sequence: TGTGCCAGCTCACCCCGGGAGACCATGGAAGCTTTCTTT.

The rearrangement uses TRBV14 and TRBJ2-3; D is possibly TRBD2 (6 bases). V was shortened by 3 bases and J by 7 bases, with 11 bases between the two germline ends. The length of the CDR3 is 13 residues. The germline V gene has CDR1 SGHDN and CDR2 FVKESK. The CDR3 DNA reads as TGTGCCAGCAGCCACAGACTAGGGCATACGCAGTATTTT. Its translation is CASSHRLGHTQYF.

This clone appeared once. This chain uses TRBV3-1 (or the pseudogene TRBV3-2) with TRBJ2-2, with D possibly being TRBD1 (5 bases). With 3 bases removed from V and 2 bases from J, the gap between germline ends came to 7 bases. CDR1 LGHDT and CDR2 YNNKEL come from the germline V gene (reference sequence). The CDR3 loop spans 14 amino acids. CDR3 nucleotides: TGTGCCAGCAGCCATGGGGCCAACACCGGGGAGCTGTTTTTT. This sequence encodes CASSHGANTGELFF.

The chain recombines TRBV6-1 with TRBJ2-7; possibly TRBD2 for D (6 bases). Trimming shortened V by 4 bases and J by 5 bases, and 24 bases separated the two germline ends. The length of the CDR3 is 17 residues. Germline CDR1 and CDR2: MNHNS and SASEGT. The CDR3 loop reads CASSGAPDGGDVDEQYF. The CDR3 DNA is TGTGCCAGCAGTGGAGCCCCTGACGGGGGAGATGTCGACGAGCAGTACTTC.

The chain links TRBV20-1 to TRBJ2-1, with a weak D call TRBD2 (6 bases). CDR1 and CDR2 from the germline V gene are DFQATT and SNEGSKA (reference sequence). The CDR3 has 15 residues. V lost 3 bases, J lost 4 bases, and 16 bases lay in between. The CDR3 DNA is TGCAGTGCTAGTCCTGGCCCGGGAGCTTACAATGAGCAGTTCTTC. This gives the protein CSASPGPGAYNEQFF.

The V gene is TRBV7-2, the J gene TRBJ2-1, with 9 bases aligning to TRBD1. V lost 1 base and J lost 6; bases outside the gene matches: 4. Germline CDR1 and CDR2: SGHTA and FQGNSA. The CDR3 runs to 15 residues. In DNA form, the CDR3 reads TGTGCCAGCAGCTTAGGACAGGGGGTATTCAATGAGCAGTTCTTC. This encodes CASSLGQGVFNEQFF. Combining the CDR3 with reference TRBV7-2 and TRBJ2-1 gives the whole variable domain GAGVSQSPSNKVTEKGKDVELRCDPISGHTALYWYRQSLGQGLEFLIYFQGNSAPDKSGLPSDRFSAERTGGSVSTLTIQRTQQEDSAVYLCASSLGQGVFNEQFFGPGTRLTVL.

This clone has only a few counts. The chain couples TRBV4-2 to TRBJ1-1; D is uncertain. V lost 0 bases and J lost 11, with 19 bases in between. Germline loops: CDR1 LGHNA, CDR2 YNFKEQ. The CDR3 is 15 residues long. The CDR3: CASSQDPSGNQVAFF. The CDR3 DNA reads TGTGCCAGCAGCCAAGACCCATCTGGAAATCAGGTGGCTTTCTTT.

This chain joins TRBV10-1 and TRBJ1-2, with TRBD1 matching 10 bases. The J segment lost 8 bases and the V segment lost 2 bases, leaving 2 bases of the junction unmatched. The CDR3 has 13 amino acids. The germline CDR1 and CDR2 sequences are WNHNN and SYGVQD (reference sequence). This chain's CDR3 is CASSEDRGRGYTF. In nucleotides, the CDR3 is TGCGCCAGCAGTGAGGACAGGGGGCGAGGCTACACCTTC.

The gene calls are TRBV18 and TRBJ1-3; D not certain. The germline gives CDR1 KGHSH, CDR2 LQKENI. Trimming took off 2 bases at V and 7 bases at J, with 12 bases between the two ends. The CDR3 spans 14 residues. CDR3 nucleotides: TGTGCCAGCTCACCAGTACCAAACCGGAACACCATATATTTT. The encoded protein is CASSPVPNRNTIYF.

This chain uses TRBV27 with TRBJ2-3, with a tentative D call TRBD2 (6 bases). Germline V lookup: CDR1 MNHEY, CDR2 SMNVEV (reference sequence). The CDR3 is made up of 15 amino acids. The germline V and J ends were trimmed by 2 bases and 2 bases, with 11 bases remaining between them. CDR3 in amino acids: CASSLIPGATDTQYF. DNA of the CDR3: TGTGCCAGCAGTTTAATTCCGGGAGCCACAGATACGCAGTATTTT.

The J gene is TRBJ2-1, the V gene TRBV19, with 7 nucleotides matching TRBD2. After removal of 5 bases from V and 6 bases from J, the junction contained 7 bases not matched to a gene. CDR1 and CDR2 (germline): LNHDA, SQIVND (reference sequence). This CDR3 has 14 residues. The CDR3 spells CASSSSGLVNEQFF. In nucleotides, the CDR3 is TGTGCCAGTAGTTCGAGTGGACTAGTCAATGAGCAGTTCTTC.

The chain employs TRBV4-1 and TRBJ2-7; no reliable D call. Per the germline V gene, CDR1 is MGHRA and CDR2 is YSYEKL. V lost 3 bases and J lost 3, with 24 bases in between. This CDR3 region has 18 residues. The CDR3, as DNA: TGCGCCAGCAGCCACGTATTTGAGCGTGAGAGGAAAGACTACGAGCAGTACTTC. It yields the protein CASSHVFERERKDYEQYF.

The chain recombines TRBV6-6 with TRBJ1-1, with D possibly being TRBD1 (5 bases). The V end was cut by 0 bases, the J end by 4 bases, with 12 bases between. Germline loops: CDR1 MNHNY, CDR2 SVGAGI (reference sequence). CDR3 length equals 15 residues. Here the CDR3 reads CASSYSFDSSTEAFF. The CDR3 DNA is TGTGCCAGCAGTTACTCCTTTGACAGCAGCACTGAAGCTTTCTTT.